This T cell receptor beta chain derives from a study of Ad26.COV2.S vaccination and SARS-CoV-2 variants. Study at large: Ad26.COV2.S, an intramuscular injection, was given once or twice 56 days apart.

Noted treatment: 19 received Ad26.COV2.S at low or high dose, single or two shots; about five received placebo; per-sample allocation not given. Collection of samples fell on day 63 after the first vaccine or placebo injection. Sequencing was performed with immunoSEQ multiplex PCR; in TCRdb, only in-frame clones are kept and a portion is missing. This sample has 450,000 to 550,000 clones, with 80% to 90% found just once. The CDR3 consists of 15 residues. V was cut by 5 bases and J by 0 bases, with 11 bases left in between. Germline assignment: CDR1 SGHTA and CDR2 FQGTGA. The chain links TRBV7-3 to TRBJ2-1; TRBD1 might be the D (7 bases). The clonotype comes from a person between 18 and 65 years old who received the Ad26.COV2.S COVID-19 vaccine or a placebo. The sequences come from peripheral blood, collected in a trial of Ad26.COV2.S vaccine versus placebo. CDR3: CASSPGGSSYNEQFF. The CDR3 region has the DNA TGTGCCAGCAGCCCAGGGGGGAGCTCCTACAATGAGCAGTTCTTC.